Presented here are 7 T cell receptor beta chains from one specimen sequenced in a study of blood T cell repertoires in COVID-19. The data were produced by immunoSEQ multiplex PCR, yet TCRdb's version contains in-frame clones alone and is incomplete. This sample has 350,000 to 400,000 clones, with roughly 91% found just once. The sequenced sample consisted of PBMCs or T cells enriched from blood (not recorded which). The receptors derive from a woman in her 30s who had recovered from COVID-19.

The CDR3 DNA sequence: TGCGCCAGCAGCCACACGGGACAGATAGTTTATGGCTACACCTTC. Translated: CASSHTGQIVYGYTF. J is TRBJ1-2 and V is TRBV4-1; 7 nucleotides align to TRBD1. This CDR3 is built from 15 residues. The germline gives CDR1 MGHRA, CDR2 YSYEKL. Trimming cost V 3 bases and J 5 bases; bases outside gene matches: 9.

The chain links TRBV6-5 to TRBJ2-7; tentative D call: TRBD2 (5 bases). Germline CDR1 MNHEY, CDR2 SVGAGI. This CDR3 is built from 14 residues. V lost 2 bases, J lost 0 bases, and 8 bases lay in between. This CDR3 reads CASSYTGFSYEQYF. CDR3 DNA: TGTGCCAGCAGTTACACGGGGTTCTCCTACGAGCAGTACTTC.

This chain links TRBV9 with TRBJ1-3; tentative D call: TRBD1 (5 bases). Trimming removed 0 bases at V and 0 bases at J, with 13 bases between. CDR3 size: 17 residues. The germline gives CDR1 SGDLS, CDR2 YYNGEE. The CDR3 DNA is TGTGCCAGCAGCGTAGAGGCAGGGCCAAACTCTGGAAACACCATATATTTT. This sequence encodes CASSVEAGPNSGNTIYF. The full variable domain, completed using reference TRBV9 and TRBJ1-3, is DSGVTQTPKHLITATGQRVTLRCSPRSGDLSVYWYQQSLDQGLQFLIQYYNGEERAKGNILERFSAQQFPDLHSELNLSSLELGDSALYFCASSVEAGPNSGNTIYFGEGSWLTVV.

This clone was recorded only once. The CDR3 loop reads CASSYATGFSYNEQFF. The CDR3 nucleotides read TGTGCCAGCAGTTACGCAACAGGATTCTCCTACAATGAGCAGTTCTTC. The chain combines TRBV6-5 with TRBJ2-1; possible D gene TRBD1, 5 bases. Trimming took 2 bases from V and 0 from J, leaving 11 bases between them. Germline values: CDR1 MNHEY, CDR2 SVGAGI. The CDR3 is 16 residues long.

The CDR3 protein is CASSLGITTGSTGELFF. The CDR3 region has the DNA TGTGCCAGCAGCTTGGGGATCACGACAGGGTCCACCGGGGAGCTGTTTTTT. The V call is TRBV11-3, the J call TRBJ2-2; 7 nucleotides agree with TRBD1. In germline, CDR1 is SGHNT, CDR2 YENEEA. This CDR3 region has 17 residues. The V segment lost 3 bases and the J segment 4 bases; nucleotides outside the gene matches: 11.

V gene TRBV2 combines with J gene TRBJ1-2, with 7 bases fitting TRBD1. Germline CDR1 reads SNHLY; CDR2 reads FYNNEI. The junction had 6 bases not matched to a gene; V was cut back by 4 bases and J by 4 bases. The length of the CDR3 is 14 residues. CDR3 DNA: TGTGCCAGCAGTGCCGCCGACAGGGCCTATGGCTACACCTTC. This sequence encodes CASSAADRAYGYTF. Complete variable domain (other parts from reference TRBV2 and TRBJ1-2): EPEVTQTPSHQVTQMGQEVILRCVPISNHLYFYWYRQILGQKVEFLVSFYNNEISEKSEIFDDQFSVERPDGSNFTLKIRSTKLEDSAMYFCASSAADRAYGYTFGSGTRLTVV.

The J gene is TRBJ1-3, the V gene TRBV4-2; 7 bases agree with TRBD1. Germline V gene data show CDR1 as LGHNA and CDR2 as YNFKEQ. The CDR3 runs 16 residues. V shed 6 bases, J shed 1 base, and the junction held 9 bases outside the gene matches. The CDR3 coding sequence is TGTGCCAGCAGTCAGGGGACAGCCACATCTGGAAACACCATATATTTT. Translating it yields CASSQGTATSGNTIYF.